These T cell receptor beta chains were read from a single sample in a study of metastatic and nonmetastatic thyroid tumors. With MiXCR, TCRdb called clones anew from the PCR reads. The sample holds approximately 22,000 clones, roughly 13% seen once. Input material: blood. These receptors were collected from a female donor with papillary thyroid cancer or a benign thyroid nodule (not recorded which). Some clones in this sample may be carry-over from other donors' samples. The CDR3 runs from the conserved cysteine through the conserved F or W. D genes are given only for firm matches. Clone size is given for some rows only: seen once, a few or many times, or a class if the clone is expanded.

TRBJ1-5,NA,NA,14,TRBV2,CASSEGGSYQPQHF,TGTGCCAGCAGTGAAGGAGGGTCCTATCAGCCCCAGCATTTT
TRBJ2-7,many,TRBD2,14,TRBV7-9,CASSRSGIPHEQYF,TGTGCCAGCAGTCGTAGCGGGATTCCCCACGAGCAGTACTTC
TRBJ1-2,many,NA,15,TRBV4-2,CASSQDTGSTYGYTF,TGTGCCAGCAGCCAAGATACAGGGTCCACCTATGGCTACACCTTC
TRBJ1-2,many,NA,15,TRBV18,CASPPGGQTNYGYTF,TGTGCCAGCCCACCGGGCGGACAGACTAACTATGGCTACACCTTC
TRBJ1-6,NA,NA,18,TRBV6-2/TRBV6-3,CASSTGHDAGIWNSPLHF,TGTGCCAGCAGTACAGGTCACGATGCTGGGATATGGAATTCACCCCTCCACTTT
TRBJ2-7,many,TRBD2,13,TRBV19,CASSWGGSYEQYF,TGTGCCAGTAGTTGGGGGGGATCCTACGAGCAGTACTTC
TRBJ2-1,medium-sized,NA,17,TRBV27,CASSLSGSRGIYNEQFF,TGTGCCAGCAGTTTATCGGGTAGCCGGGGGATCTACAATGAGCAGTTCTTC
TRBJ2-2,many,TRBD1,16,TRBV11-2,CASSLDRGLYTGELFF,TGTGCCAGCAGCTTAGACAGGGGGCTCTACACCGGGGAGCTGTTTTTT
TRBJ2-1,many,NA,13,TRBV6-2/TRBV6-3,CASSFDLYNEQFF,TGTGCCAGCAGTTTCGACTTATACAATGAGCAGTTCTTC
TRBJ2-2,many,NA,12,TRBV10-1,CASSESGGELFF,TGCGCCAGCAGTGAGTCTGGCGGGGAGCTGTTTTTT
TRBJ2-7,many,NA,17,TRBV19,CASSISRERQGSYEQYF,TGTGCCAGTAGTATTTCCCGAGAAAGGCAGGGGTCCTACGAGCAGTACTTC
TRBJ2-1,NA,TRBD2,16,TRBV29-1,CSVEDSGRVTYNEQFF,TGCAGCGTTGAAGATAGCGGGAGGGTCACCTACAATGAGCAGTTCTTC
TRBJ2-7,many,NA,14,TRBV7-3,CASSPPGSEYEQYF,TGTGCCAGCAGCCCCCCTGGGTCCGAATACGAGCAGTACTTC
TRBJ1-1,many,TRBD1,18,TRBV28,CASSPAPFVWTGYSEAFF,TGTGCCAGCAGCCCGGCCCCCTTTGTGTGGACAGGGTATTCCGAAGCTTTCTTT
TRBJ1-1,many,TRBD1,15,TRBV9,CASSPRQGMGTEAFF,TGTGCCAGCAGCCCCAGACAGGGGATGGGCACTGAAGCTTTCTTT
TRBJ1-2,many,NA,14,TRBV28,CASSPGGSHYGYTF,TGTGCCAGCAGTCCGGGGGGGAGCCACTATGGCTACACCTTC
TRBJ2-4,many,NA,16,TRBV5-8,CASSLLGGTAKNIQYF,TGTGCCAGCAGCTTGTTAGGGGGGACGGCCAAAAACATTCAGTACTTC
TRBJ2-7,many,NA,14,TRBV2,CASNDRIAPYEQYF,TGTGCCAGCAATGACAGGATTGCCCCCTACGAGCAGTACTTC
TRBJ1-4,many,NA,18,TRBV20-1,CSARSPRQGWVTNEKLFF,TGCAGTGCTAGATCCCCCCGGCAGGGATGGGTCACTAATGAAAAACTGTTTTTT
TRBJ2-7,many,TRBD2,16,TRBV20-1,CSARLPGASGLGEQYF,TGCAGTGCTAGGTTGCCTGGGGCTAGCGGCCTGGGGGAGCAGTACTTC
TRBJ2-7,many,NA,15,TRBV9,CASSEAAGTHYEQYF,TGTGCCAGCAGCGAGGCGGCAGGGACCCACTACGAGCAGTACTTC
TRBJ2-5,NA,TRBD1,15,TRBV5-1,CASSLGQGRGETQYF,TGCGCCAGCAGCTTGGGACAGGGGCGCGGAGAGACCCAGTACTTC
TRBJ1-1,many,NA,11,TRBV13,CASSGGSEAFF,TGTGCCAGCAGCGGAGGTTCTGAAGCTTTCTTT
TRBJ2-1,many,TRBD2,14,TRBV20-1,CSAISGRNYNEQFF,TGCAGTGCTATTAGCGGGAGGAACTACAATGAGCAGTTCTTC
TRBJ1-6,many,NA,16,TRBV20-1,CSASREGGLGNSPLHF,TGCAGTGCTAGCCGGGAGGGGGGGCTAGGTAATTCACCCCTCCACTTT
TRBJ1-6,medium-sized,NA,13,TRBV10-1,CASRARENSPLHF,TGCGCCAGCAGGGCCAGAGAGAATTCACCCCTCCACTTT
TRBJ1-2,many,TRBD1,14,TRBV20-1,CSARGKGQGHGYTF,TGCAGTGCTAGAGGGAAGGGACAGGGACATGGCTACACCTTC
TRBJ1-1,NA,NA,12,TRBV18,CASSIGNAEAFF,TGTGCCAGCTCAATAGGGAACGCTGAAGCTTTCTTT
TRBJ1-1,many,NA,14,TRBV11-3,CASSFTGMNTEAFF,TGTGCCAGCAGCTTCACGGGGATGAACACTGAAGCTTTCTTT
TRBJ2-5,many,TRBD2,17,TRBV2,CASTPGARAGGGETQYF,TGTGCCAGCACCCCCGGGGCCCGAGCGGGAGGGGGGGAGACCCAGTACTTC
TRBJ2-7,many,NA,12,TRBV20-1,CSAPRQAYEQYF,TGCAGTGCTCCCCGACAGGCCTACGAGCAGTACTTC
TRBJ2-1,many,NA,14,TRBV6-5,CASSYKGRPSEQFF,TGTGCCAGCAGTTACAAAGGCCGGCCCAGTGAGCAGTTCTTC
TRBJ2-2,medium-sized,TRBD1,13,TRBV30,CAWSAQGVGELFF,TGTGCCTGGAGTGCACAGGGGGTCGGGGAGCTGTTTTTT
TRBJ1-5,few,NA,14,TRBV12-3/TRBV12-4,CASSLQVINQPQHF,TGTGCCAGCAGTTTGCAGGTTATCAATCAGCCCCAGCATTTT
TRBJ2-7,many,NA,13,TRBV20-1,CSAGGTGLKEQYF,TGCAGTGCCGGGGGAACAGGCCTAAAGGAGCAGTACTTC
TRBJ1-1,many,NA,12,TRBV29-1,CSVDIKGSEAFF,TGCAGCGTCGATATCAAGGGTTCTGAAGCTTTCTTT
TRBJ2-7,few,NA,12,TRBV14,CASSQDPGEQYF,TGTGCCAGCAGCCAAGATCCAGGCGAGCAGTACTTC
TRBJ1-2,few,NA,14,TRBV6-6,CASSYSGIYYGYTF,TGTGCCAGCAGTTATTCAGGGATATACTATGGCTACACCTTC
TRBJ1-2,many,TRBD1,15,TRBV12-3/TRBV12-4,CASRGQREANYGYTF,TGTGCCAGCAGGGGACAGAGAGAAGCTAACTATGGTTACACCTTC
TRBJ2-7,many,NA,13,TRBV5-6,CASSLSAEYEQYF,TGTGCCAGCAGCTTGTCGGCAGAATACGAGCAGTACTTC
TRBJ2-3,many,NA,15,TRBV3-1,CASSQDGVDTDTQYF,TGTGCCAGCAGCCAAGATGGGGTAGACACAGATACGCAGTATTTT
TRBJ1-2,few,NA,8,TRBV6-9,CANYGYTF,TGTGCTAACTATGGCTACACCTTC
TRBJ1-2,many,TRBD1,14,TRBV29-1,CSVPQGDDLYGYTF,TGCAGCGTTCCCCAGGGGGACGACCTCTATGGCTACACCTTC
TRBJ2-4,many,NA,17,TRBV6-1,CASSEILVRGAKNIQYF,TGTGCCAGCAGTGAGATCTTGGTTCGGGGAGCCAAAAACATTCAGTACTTC
TRBJ2-1,many,TRBD2,16,TRBV4-2,CASSLPGTSAMGEQFF,TGTGCCAGCAGCCTCCCCGGGACTAGCGCGATGGGGGAGCAGTTCTTC